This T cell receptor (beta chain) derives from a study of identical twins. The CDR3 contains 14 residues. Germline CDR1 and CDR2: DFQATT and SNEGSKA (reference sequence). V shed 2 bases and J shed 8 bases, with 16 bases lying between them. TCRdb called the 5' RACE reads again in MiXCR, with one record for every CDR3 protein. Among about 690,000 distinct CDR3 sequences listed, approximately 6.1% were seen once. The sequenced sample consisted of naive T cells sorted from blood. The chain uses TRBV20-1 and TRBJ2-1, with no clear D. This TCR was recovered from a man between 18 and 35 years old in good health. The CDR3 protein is CSARWLVRNDEQFF. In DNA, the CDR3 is TGCAGTGCTAGATGGTTAGTCCGGAACGATGAGCAGTTCTTC.